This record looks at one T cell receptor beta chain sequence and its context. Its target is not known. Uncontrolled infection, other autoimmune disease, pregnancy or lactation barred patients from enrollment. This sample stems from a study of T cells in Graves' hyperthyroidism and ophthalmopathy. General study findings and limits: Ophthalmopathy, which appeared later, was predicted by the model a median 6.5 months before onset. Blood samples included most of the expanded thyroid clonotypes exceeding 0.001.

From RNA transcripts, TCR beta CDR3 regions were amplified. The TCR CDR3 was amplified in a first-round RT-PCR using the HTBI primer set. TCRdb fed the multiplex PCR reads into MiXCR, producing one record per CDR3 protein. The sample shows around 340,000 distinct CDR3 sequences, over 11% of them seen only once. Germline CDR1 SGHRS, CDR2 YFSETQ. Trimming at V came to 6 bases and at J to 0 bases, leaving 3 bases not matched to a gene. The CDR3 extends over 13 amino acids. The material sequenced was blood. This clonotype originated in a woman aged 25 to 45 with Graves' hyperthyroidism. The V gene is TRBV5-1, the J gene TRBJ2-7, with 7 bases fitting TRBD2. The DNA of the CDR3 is TGCGCCAGCAATGGCGGGAGCTCCTACGAGCAGTACTTC. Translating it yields CASNGGSSYEQYF. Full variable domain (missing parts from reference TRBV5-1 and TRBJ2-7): KAGVTQTPRYLIKTRGQQVTLSCSPISGHRSVSWYQQTPGQGLQFLFEYFSETQRNKGNFPGRFSGRQFSNSRSEMNVSTLELGDSALYLCASNGGSSYEQYFGPGTRLTVT.